This TCR beta chain originates from a study of cytomegalovirus exposure and HLA in healthy donors. Study-wide results and caveats: Presence/absence analyses rested on an assumption that sequencing depth was roughly uniform across donors.

Turning to this clone: Its antigen is as yet unknown.

Germline V gives CDR1 SGHAT, CDR2 FQNNGV. The CDR3 extends over 13 amino acids. Trimming stripped 2 bases from V and 7 bases from J, with 12 bases between. PCR primers comprised 60 Vbeta and 13 Jbeta primers. Some clones are missing from TCRdb's copy, which holds only in-frame ones; the method was immunoSEQ multiplex PCR. The sample includes 150,000 to 250,000 clones. The receptor comes from a boy under 18 in good health and CMV-seronegative. The sequenced sample was PBMCs. The rearrangement links TRBV11-2 to TRBJ2-7, with no clear D. The chain's CDR3 is CASSLYLIEEQYF. The CDR3 bases are TGTGCCAGCAGCTTATATCTGATCGAGGAGCAGTACTTC.